The sequence of this T cell receptor (beta chain) was determined in a study of cytomegalovirus exposure and HLA in healthy donors. Regarding this clone: The antigen is undetermined.

Study-wide findings and caveats: There were several of the most significant clusters that appeared linked to common viral pathogens in a later analysis. Across donors, most TCRs were seen rarely, yet some public ones were widespread. Upon later analysis, TCR association rates were observed to vary by HLA locus, being highest for DRB1 and lowest for HLA-C. TCR beta chains numbering under 200 were designated cytomegalovirus-associated.

Trimming removed 4 bases at V and 4 bases at J, with 20 bases between. CDR1 is SGHNT, CDR2 YYREEE, per germline (reference sequence). CDR3 length: 16 residues. PCR primers comprised 60 Vbeta and 13 Jbeta primers. Sequencing used immunoSEQ multiplex PCR; TCRdb keeps in-frame clones, though not all of them. This sample has roughly 170,000 clones, with around 82% found just once. This sequence joins TRBV5-4 and TRBJ1-1, with D uncertain. Sequencing was performed on PBMCs. The clonotype was recovered from a male donor in good health and CMV-seronegative. The CDR3 loop reads CASSPRWVYTITEAFF. DNA of the CDR3: TGTGCCAGCAGCCCGAGGTGGGTTTATACGATCACTGAAGCTTTCTTT. Filled out from reference TRBV5-4 and TRBJ1-1, the complete variable domain reads ETGVTQSPTHLIKTRGQQVTLRCSSQSGHNTVSWYQQALGQGPQFIFQYYREEENGRGNFPPRFSGLQFPNYSSELNVNALELDDSALYLCASSPRWVYTITEAFFGQGTRLTVV.